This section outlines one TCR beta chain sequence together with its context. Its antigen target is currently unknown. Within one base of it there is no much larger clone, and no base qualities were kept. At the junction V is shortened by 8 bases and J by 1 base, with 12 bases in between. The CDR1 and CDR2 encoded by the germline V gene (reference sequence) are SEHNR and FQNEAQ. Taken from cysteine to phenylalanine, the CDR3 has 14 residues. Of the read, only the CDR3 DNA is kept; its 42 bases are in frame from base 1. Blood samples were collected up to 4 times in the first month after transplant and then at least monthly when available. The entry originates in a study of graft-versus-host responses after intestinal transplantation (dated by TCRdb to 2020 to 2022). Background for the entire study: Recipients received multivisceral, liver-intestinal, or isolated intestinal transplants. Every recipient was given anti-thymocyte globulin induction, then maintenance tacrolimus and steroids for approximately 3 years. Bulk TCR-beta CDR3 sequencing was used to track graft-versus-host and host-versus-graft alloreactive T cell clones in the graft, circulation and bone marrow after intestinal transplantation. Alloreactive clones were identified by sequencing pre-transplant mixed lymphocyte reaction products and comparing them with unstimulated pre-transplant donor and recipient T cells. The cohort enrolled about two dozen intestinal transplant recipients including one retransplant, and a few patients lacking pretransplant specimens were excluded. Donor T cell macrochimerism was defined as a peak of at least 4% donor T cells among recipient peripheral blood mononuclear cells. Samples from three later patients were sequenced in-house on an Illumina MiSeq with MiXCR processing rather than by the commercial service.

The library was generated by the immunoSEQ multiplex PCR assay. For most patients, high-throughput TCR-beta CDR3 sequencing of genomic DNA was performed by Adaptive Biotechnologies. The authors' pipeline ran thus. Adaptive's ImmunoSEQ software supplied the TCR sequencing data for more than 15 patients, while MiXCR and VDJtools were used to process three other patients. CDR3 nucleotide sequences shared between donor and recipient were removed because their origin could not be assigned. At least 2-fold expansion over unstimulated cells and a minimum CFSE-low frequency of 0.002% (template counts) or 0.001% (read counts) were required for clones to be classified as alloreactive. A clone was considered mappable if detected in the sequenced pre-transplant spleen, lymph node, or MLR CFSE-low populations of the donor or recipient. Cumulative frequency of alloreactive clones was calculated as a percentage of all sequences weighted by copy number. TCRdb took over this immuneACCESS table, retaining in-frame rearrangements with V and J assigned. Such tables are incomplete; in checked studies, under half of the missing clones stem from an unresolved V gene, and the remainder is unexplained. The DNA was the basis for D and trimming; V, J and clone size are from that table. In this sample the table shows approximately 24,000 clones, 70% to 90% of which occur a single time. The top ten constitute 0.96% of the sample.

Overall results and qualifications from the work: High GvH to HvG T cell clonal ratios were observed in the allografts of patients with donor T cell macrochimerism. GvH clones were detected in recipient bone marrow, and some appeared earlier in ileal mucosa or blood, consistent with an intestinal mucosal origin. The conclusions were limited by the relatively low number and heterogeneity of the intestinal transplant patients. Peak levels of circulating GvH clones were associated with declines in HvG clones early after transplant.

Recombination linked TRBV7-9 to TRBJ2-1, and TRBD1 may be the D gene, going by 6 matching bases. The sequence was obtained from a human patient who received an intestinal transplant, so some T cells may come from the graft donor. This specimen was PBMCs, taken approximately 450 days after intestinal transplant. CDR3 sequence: CASDGTISYNEQFF. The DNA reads TGTGCCAGCGATGGGACAATTTCCTACAATGAGCAGTTCTTC.